The TCR beta chain under discussion was sequenced for a study of T cell repertoires in cytomegalovirus infection. Concerning this clonotype: Its antigen is unidentified.

General study points: CMV-specific TCR beta clonotypes restricted by HLA-C were the ones dominating the ex vivo response. Carriers of CMV plus the relevant HLA were identified by cumulative public TCR beta family frequency.

TCRdb re-analysed the reads in MiXCR, keeping a single row per CDR3 protein. This sample has more than 250,000 distinct CDR3 sequences, with around 25% found just once. This CDR3 is 14 amino acids long. Germline CDR1 is MNHNY and CDR2 is SVGAGI (reference sequence). The ends lost 6 bases at V and 6 bases at J; junction bases unmatched: 5. Here the sequenced sample was cultured PBMCs, taken from culture after CMV antigen stimulation. The receptor comes from a human donor in good health (CMV status not recorded). Some clones in this sample may be carry-over from other donors' samples. V and J are TRBV6-6 and TRBJ2-1; 10 positions agree with TRBD2. CDR3 nucleotide sequence: TGTGCCAGCAGGTCTAGCGGGAGTTCCAATGAGCAGTTCTTC. As protein: CASRSSGSSNEQFF.